A selection of T cell receptor beta chains follows, all from one sample in a study of OX40 agonist ivuxolimab in advanced cancers. Method: immunoSEQ multiplex PCR; TCRdb's copy keeps in-frame clones and lacks some. Here the sample spans more than 35,000 clones, about three quarters being singletons. The source material was CD4+ or CD8+ T cells sorted from blood, sampled in a trial of the OX40 agonist ivuxolimab. The receptors come from an adult with an advanced solid tumor such as melanoma, head and neck, liver or kidney cancer. Both conserved end residues are part of each CDR3. A D gene is named only where the DNA matches it firmly. Clone size appears in some rows only: once, few, many, or a class for an expanded clone.

>TRBD1|14|TRBJ2-7|-|TRBV11-2
CASSNGQGAVEQYF
TGTGCCAGCAGCAACGGACAGGGGGCCGTCGAGCAGTACTTC
>TRBD1|14|TRBJ1-2|once|TRBV28
CASSFLGGDIGYTF
TGTGCCAGCAGTTTTTTAGGGGGCGATATTGGCTACACCTTC
>-|12|TRBJ2-1|-|TRBV6-5
CAVTWGYNEQFF
TGTGCCGTAACCTGGGGGTACAATGAGCAGTTCTTC
>-|14|TRBJ1-1|-|TRBV6-5
CASSANRVGAEAFF
TGTGCCAGCAGTGCCAACCGGGTGGGGGCTGAAGCTTTCTTT
>-|12|TRBJ2-7|-|TRBV10-3
CAISPEQYEQYF
TGTGCCATCAGCCCGGAGCAGTACGAGCAGTACTTC
>TRBD2|15|TRBJ2-3|-|TRBV5-1
CASSLFGRGTDTQYF
TGCGCCAGCAGCTTGTTCGGGAGGGGCACAGATACGCAGTATTTT
>-|14|TRBJ1-2|-|TRBV9
CASSASIGLYGYTF
TGTGCCAGCAGCGCCTCGATAGGGCTCTATGGCTACACCTTC
>-|14|TRBJ1-5|-|TRBV6-6
CASAHRPTNQPQHF
TGTGCCAGTGCGCACCGACCTACCAATCAGCCCCAGCATTTT
>TRBD1|15|TRBJ2-5|-|TRBV15
CATGGIGTAQETQYF
TGTGCCACCGGGGGAATCGGGACAGCTCAAGAGACCCAGTACTTC
>-|16|TRBJ2-2|-|TRBV28
CASRGQSSLNTGELFF
TGTGCCAGCAGGGGACAATCCTCCTTAAACACCGGGGAGCTGTTTTTT
>-|14|TRBJ1-3|few|TRBV7-6
CASSSSSSGNTIYF
TGTGCCAGCAGCTCTAGCAGCTCTGGAAACACCATATATTTT
>TRBD1|15|TRBJ1-4|few|TRBV2
CASSLRGTDLRKLFF
TGTGCCAGCTCCCTGAGGGGGACAGATCTCCGAAAACTGTTTTTT
>-|15|TRBJ2-3|-|TRBV19
CASSMGPAFTDTQYF
TGTGCCAGTAGTATGGGGCCAGCTTTCACAGATACGCAGTATTTT
>TRBD1|15|TRBJ1-5|-|TRBV6-1
CASSFRQGAGQPQHF
TGTGCCAGCAGTTTTCGACAGGGGGCAGGCCAGCCCCAGCATTTT
>-|13|TRBJ2-7|-|TRBV7-8
CASSLDTLYEQYF
TGTGCCAGCAGCTTAGATACCCTCTACGAGCAGTACTTC
>TRBD1|13|TRBJ2-7|-|TRBV28
CASSFDRDYEQYF
TGTGCCAGCAGTTTCGACAGGGACTACGAGCAGTACTTC
>-|16|TRBJ2-2|-|TRBV5-6
CASSSWGGGTNGELFF
TGTGCCAGCAGCTCCTGGGGAGGAGGAACTAACGGGGAGCTGTTTTTT
>-|13|TRBJ2-7|once|TRBV5-5
CASSLKGQGEQYF
TGTGCCAGCAGCTTGAAGGGCCAGGGCGAGCAGTACTTC
>-|13|TRBJ2-7|-|TRBV7-9
CASSFGPPYEQYF
TGTGCCAGCAGCTTCGGCCCACCCTACGAGCAGTACTTC
>-|13|TRBJ2-7|-|TRBV2
CASRRGSWYEQYF
TGTGCCAGCAGGCGGGGCTCGTGGTACGAGCAGTACTTC
>TRBD1|15|TRBJ2-7|-|TRBV6-6
CASSPPGQGIYEQYF
TGTGCCAGCAGTCCGCCGGGACAGGGTATTTACGAGCAGTACTTC
>TRBD2|14|TRBJ2-7|-|TRBV9
CASSETPSGGEQYF
TGTGCCAGCAGCGAGACCCCGTCGGGGGGCGAGCAGTACTTC
>-|13|TRBJ1-4|-|TRBV21-1
CASSKALIEKLFF
TGTGCCAGCAGCAAAGCTCTCATTGAAAAACTGTTTTTT
>TRBD1|17|TRBJ2-2|-|TRBV5-1
CASFKGQPGSNTGELFF
TGCGCCAGTTTTAAGGGACAGCCCGGATCGAACACCGGGGAGCTGTTTTTT
>TRBD2|13|TRBJ2-7|-|TRBV29-1
CSALPVGGNEQYF
TGCAGCGCCCTGCCGGTGGGAGGGAACGAGCAGTACTTC
>TRBD1|14|TRBJ1-2|-|TRBV30
CAWSARQGRYGYTF
TGTGCCTGGAGTGCTAGACAGGGCCGGTATGGCTACACCTTC
>TRBD2|17|TRBJ2-5|-|TRBV2
CARRGAGIAGGRETQYF
TGTGCCCGCCGTGGGGCGGGGATAGCGGGAGGCCGGGAGACCCAGTACTTC
>-|12|TRBJ2-1|once|TRBV5-1
CASSRDTGEQFF
TGCGCCAGCTCTAGGGACACCGGTGAGCAGTTCTTC
>TRBD1|15|TRBJ1-2|-|TRBV19
CASTTLRTGDYGYTF
TGTGCCAGTACCACCCTCCGGACAGGGGACTATGGCTACACCTTC
>TRBD1|15|TRBJ1-2|-|TRBV27
CASGPQGAVNYGYTF
TGTGCCAGCGGTCCACAGGGGGCGGTTAACTATGGCTACACCTTC
>TRBD1|17|TRBJ2-1|-|TRBV28
CASSPSGQGGSYNEQFF
TGTGCCAGCAGTCCTTCGGGACAGGGAGGCTCCTACAATGAGCAGTTCTTC
>TRBD1|15|TRBJ1-6|-|TRBV7-2
CASSFAGQGQSPLHF
TGTGCCAGCAGCTTCGCGGGACAGGGACAGTCACCCCTCCACTTT
>-|14|TRBJ1-1|-|TRBV6-6
CASSKGPPNTEAFF
TGTGCCAGCAGTAAGGGACCGCCGAACACTGAAGCTTTCTTT
>-|14|TRBJ2-3|-|TRBV7-2
CASSPFWPTDTQYF
TGTGCCAGCAGCCCATTTTGGCCCACAGATACGCAGTATTTT
>-|14|TRBJ2-7|-|TRBV11-2
CASSLEQGVYEQYF
TGTGCCAGCAGCTTGGAACAGGGTGTTTACGAGCAGTACTTC
>-|16|TRBJ2-2|few|TRBV7-9
CASSLGTSGPTGELFF
TGTGCCAGCAGCTTAGGCACTAGTGGGCCCACCGGGGAGCTGTTTTTT
>TRBD1|15|TRBJ2-7|-|TRBV6-5
CASSAGQGLSYEQYF
TGTGCCAGCAGTGCGGGACAGGGGCTCAGCTACGAGCAGTACTTC
>-|13|TRBJ1-2|-|TRBV10-3
CAITAPGAPGYTF
TGTGCCATCACCGCCCCTGGGGCTCCTGGCTACACCTTC
>-|18|TRBJ1-5|-|TRBV5-3
CARSLRSPLTFLIQPQHF
TGTGCCAGAAGCTTGCGGTCGCCGCTGACCTTCCTCATTCAGCCCCAGCATTTT
>-|12|TRBJ1-6|-|TRBV28
CASGPGFSPLHF
TGTGCCAGCGGACCGGGGTTTTCACCCCTCCACTTT
>-|14|TRBJ2-6|-|TRBV19
CAARPGAGANVLTF
TGTGCCGCCCGTCCAGGGGCTGGGGCCAACGTCCTGACTTTC
>-|16|TRBJ1-3|-|TRBV9
CASSVAGALSGNTIYF
TGTGCCAGCAGCGTAGCAGGGGCGCTCTCTGGAAACACCATATATTTT
>-|16|TRBJ2-3|-|TRBV11-2
CASSPVGGGSTDTQYF
TGTGCCAGCAGCCCAGTTGGTGGCGGGAGCACAGATACGCAGTATTTT
>-|15|TRBJ1-4|-|TRBV27
CASSLYTGWNEKLFF
TGTGCCAGCAGTTTATATACAGGATGGAATGAAAAACTGTTTTTT